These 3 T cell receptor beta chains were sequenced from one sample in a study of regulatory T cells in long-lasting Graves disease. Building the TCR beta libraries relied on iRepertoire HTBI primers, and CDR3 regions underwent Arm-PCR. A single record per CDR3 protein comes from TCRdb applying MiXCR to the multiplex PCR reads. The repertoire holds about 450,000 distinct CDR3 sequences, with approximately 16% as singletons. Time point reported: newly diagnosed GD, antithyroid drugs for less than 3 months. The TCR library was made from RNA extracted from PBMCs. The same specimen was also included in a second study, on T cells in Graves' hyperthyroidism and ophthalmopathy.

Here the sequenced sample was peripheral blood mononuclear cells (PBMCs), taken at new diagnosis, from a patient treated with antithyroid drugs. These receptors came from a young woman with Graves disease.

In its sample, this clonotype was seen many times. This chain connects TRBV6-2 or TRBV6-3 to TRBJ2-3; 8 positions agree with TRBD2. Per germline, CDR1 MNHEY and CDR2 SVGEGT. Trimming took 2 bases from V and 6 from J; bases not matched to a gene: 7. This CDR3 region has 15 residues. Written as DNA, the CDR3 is TGTGCCAGCAGTTACAACGGGAGGGCGGTGGATACGCAGTATTTT. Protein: CASSYNGRAVDTQYF.

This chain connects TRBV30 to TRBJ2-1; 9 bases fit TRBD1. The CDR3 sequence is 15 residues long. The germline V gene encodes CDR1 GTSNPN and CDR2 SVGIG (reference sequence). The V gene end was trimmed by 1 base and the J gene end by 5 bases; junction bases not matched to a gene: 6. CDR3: CAWSGRDRDNNEQFF. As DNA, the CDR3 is TGTGCCTGGAGTGGTCGGGACAGGGACAACAATGAGCAGTTCTTC.

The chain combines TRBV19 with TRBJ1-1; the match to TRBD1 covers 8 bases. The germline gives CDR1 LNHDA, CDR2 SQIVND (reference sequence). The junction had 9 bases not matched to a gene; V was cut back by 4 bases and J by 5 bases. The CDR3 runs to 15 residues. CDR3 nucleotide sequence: TGTGCCAGTAGTAGAGTTGGACAGGGAAGTACTGAAGCTTTCTTT. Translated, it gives CASSRVGQGSTEAFF.